This T cell receptor beta chain comes out of a study of regulatory T cells in long-lasting Graves disease. Study-level findings and limits: Persistent disease was characterized by preferential usage of TRBV28, TRBJ1-2 and TRBJ2-5.

Building of the TCR beta libraries involved iRepertoire HTBI primers and Arm-PCR of CDR3 regions. TCRdb itself ran the multiplex PCR reads through MiXCR, one entry per CDR3 protein. Of some 500,000 distinct CDR3 sequences in the sample, around an eighth were seen once. Only a few counts were recorded for this clonotype. Its antigen is unknown. The CDR3 totals 15 residues. Trimming cost V 1 base and J 7 bases; bases outside gene matches: 5. Germline V gives CDR1 GTSNPN, CDR2 SVGIG (reference sequence). As for time point: newly diagnosed GD, antithyroid drugs for less than 3 months. PBMCs provided the RNA from which the TCR library was made. The same data also went into a second study, on T cells in Graves' hyperthyroidism and ophthalmopathy. This second report adds: Each patient was aged 18 to 65 and had newly diagnosed hyperthyroidism of under 2 months' duration. The HTBI primer set was used in a first-round RT-PCR of the TCR CDR3. Patients with ophthalmopathy were separated from those with stable hyperthyroidism by a 13 V-J model.

The V and J genes are TRBV30 and TRBJ2-1; the match to TRBD2 covers 12 bases. The receptor comes from a man under 40 with Graves disease. Source: peripheral blood mononuclear cells (PBMCs), taken at new diagnosis, from a patient treated with antithyroid drugs. CDR3 amino acids: CAWSALAGGYNEQFF. DNA of the CDR3: TGTGCCTGGAGTGCCCTAGCGGGAGGGTATAATGAGCAGTTCTTC. Full variable domain (rest looked up from reference TRBV30 and TRBJ2-1): SQTIHQWPATLVQPVGSPLSLECTVEGTSNPNLYWYRQAAGRGLQLLFYSVGIGQISSEVPQNLSASRPQDRQFILSSKKLLLSDSGFYLCAWSALAGGYNEQFFGPGTRLTVL.